A single sample is the source of the 8 T cell receptor beta chains below, sequenced in a study of T cells in Graves' hyperthyroidism and ophthalmopathy. TCR beta CDR3 regions were amplified from RNA. The HTBI set primed first-round TCR CDR3 RT-PCR. TCRdb ran MiXCR on the multiplex PCR reads and lists one entry per CDR3 protein. Among some 560,000 distinct CDR3 sequences, 12% to 15% were seen once, and the ten largest hold approximately 15%. The sample taken for sequencing was blood. Receptor source: a woman between 35 and 50 years old with Graves' hyperthyroidism.

The table lists this clonotype with many counts. V and J are TRBV5-1 and TRBJ2-7; a weak D match, TRBD1 (8 bases). CDR3 length: 15 amino acids. The V gene's germline CDR1 is SGHRS and CDR2 YFSETQ. V lost 2 bases, J lost 5 bases, and 17 bases lay in between. For the CDR3, the DNA is TGCGCCAGCAGCTTACAGGGGGGGGTTGGCGACGAGCAGTACTTC. Translating it yields CASSLQGGVGDEQYF.

This clonotype was seen a handful of times. The rearrangement joins TRBV6-2 or TRBV6-3 to TRBJ2-5; D is ambiguous. V dropped 0 bases and J dropped 1 base, with 9 bases sitting between them. CDR3 length: 15 residues. CDR1 MNHEY and CDR2 SVGEGT come from the germline V gene. The CDR3 sequence: CASSYSNGPQETQYF. The CDR3 DNA is TGTGCCAGCAGTTACTCAAACGGGCCCCAAGAGACCCAGTACTTC.

This clonotype was picked up many times. V and J are TRBV5-1 and TRBJ2-5; perhaps TRBD2 as D (5 bases). Deletions cut 0 bases from V and 6 bases from J, with 15 bases between. The CDR3 sequence is 15 residues long. CDR1 and CDR2 from the germline V gene are SGHRS and YFSETQ. The CDR3 DNA is TGCGCCAGCAGCTTGGCCGGAGAGGGAGTGAAGACCCAGTACTTC. Its protein product is CASSLAGEGVKTQYF. Drawing the rest from reference TRBV5-1 and TRBJ2-5, the complete variable domain is KAGVTQTPRYLIKTRGQQVTLSCSPISGHRSVSWYQQTPGQGLQFLFEYFSETQRNKGNFPGRFSGRQFSNSRSEMNVSTLELGDSALYLCASSLAGEGVKTQYFGPGTRLLVL.

The chain employs TRBV7-9 and TRBJ2-3; no clear D. The V end lost 2 bases, the J end lost 0 bases, and 9 bases lay between the germline ends. The CDR3 runs 15 residues. Germline V gives CDR1 SEHNR, CDR2 FQNEAQ (reference sequence). In DNA, the CDR3 is TGTGCCAGCAGCTTATATTTGGGAAGCACAGATACGCAGTATTTT. Protein: CASSLYLGSTDTQYF.

CDR3 protein: CASTNGGVQETQYF. For the CDR3, the DNA is TGTGCCAGTACCAATGGGGGTGTTCAAGAGACCCAGTACTTC. The chain joins TRBV19 to TRBJ2-5, with D perhaps TRBD1 or TRBD2 (5 bases each). V lost 7 bases to trimming and J lost 2 bases, with 14 bases between them. The CDR3 runs 14 residues. From germline, CDR1 is LNHDA and CDR2 SQIVND (reference sequence).

V usage is TRBV18 and J usage is TRBJ2-1, with unresolved D. V lost 0 bases and J lost 7, with 7 bases in between. Per the germline V gene, CDR1 is KGHSH and CDR2 is LQKENI. The CDR3 is made up of 13 amino acids. The DNA of the CDR3 is TGTGCCAGCTCACCACCGAACCAAAATGAGCAGTTCTTC. Its translation: CASSPPNQNEQFF.

This clonotype was seen a handful of times. This sequence joins TRBV20-1 and TRBJ2-1, with 8 bases matching TRBD2. Trimming at V came to 5 bases and at J to 9 bases, leaving 21 bases not matched to a gene. Germline V gene lookup returns CDR1 DFQATT and CDR2 SNEGSKA (reference sequence). The CDR3 has 17 residues. The CDR3 region is CSAGAEREYSNWFEQFF. Here the CDR3 DNA reads TGCAGTGCTGGCGCTGAGCGGGAGTACTCCAATTGGTTTGAGCAGTTCTTC.

The sample holds many counts of this clonotype. CDR3 coding DNA: TGTGCCTGGAGTCCGCTAGCGTGGGAGACCCAGTACTTC. This encodes CAWSPLAWETQYF. The genes are TRBV30 and TRBJ2-5, with D perhaps TRBD2 (6 bases). CDR1 and CDR2 (germline): GTSNPN, SVGIG (reference sequence). The CDR3 spans 13 residues. Trimming took 2 bases from V and 5 from J, leaving 12 bases between them.